The source of this T cell receptor beta chain is a study of blood T cell repertoires in COVID-19. The overall study: T cells, B-cell-depleted T cells, or PBMCs provided the cDNA or gDNA that served as material.

CDR1 and CDR2 (germline): SGHTA, FQGTGA. The CDR3 loop spans 15 amino acids. V lost 1 base, J lost 2 bases, and 9 bases lay in between. The authors' processing: From reference gene primer amplification, estimates of nucleated cell counts were derived. TCRdb's copy holds only in-frame clones and misses some; the assay was immunoSEQ multiplex PCR. Clonal size and the V and J genes are those of that table, whereas D and trimming came from the DNA. The sample carries about 140,000 clones, around 82% recorded once. The chain is built from TRBV7-3 and TRBJ2-1; D may be TRBD1 (6 bases). Sequencing input: peripheral blood. The TCR originated in a woman in her fifties or sixties with acute or convalescent COVID-19. The chain's CDR3 is CASSLKDSPYNEQFF. CDR3 nucleotide sequence: TGTGCCAGCAGCTTAAAGGACAGCCCCTACAATGAGCAGTTCTTC. The whole variable domain, filled in from reference TRBV7-3 and TRBJ2-1, reads GAGVSQTPSNKVTEKGKYVELRCDPISGHTALYWYRQSLGQGPEFLIYFQGTGAADDSGLPNDRFFAVRPEGSVSTLKIQRTERGDSAVYLCASSLKDSPYNEQFFGPGTRLTVL.